This T cell receptor (beta chain) was recorded in a study of early T cells in non-severe SARS-CoV-2 infection. Study as a whole: It was bulk RNA from unsorted whole blood that was sequenced, and the chains were unpaired.

Attachment of unique molecular identifiers was made to individual cDNA molecules. TCRdb reprocessed the 5' RACE reads via MiXCR and lists one record per CDR3 protein. The sample consists of about 60,000 distinct CDR3 sequences, around 5.6% of them appearing once. There are a few counts of this clonotype. Its antigen is currently unknown. Study-wide results and caveats: There was a bias toward anti-spike CD8 responses in VDJdb matching, which missed private and CD4 specificities.

The CDR3 has 18 residues. The V gene's germline CDR1 is SGHTA and CDR2 FQGNSA. V shed 3 bases and J 5 bases; nucleotides not matched to a gene: 13. The chain uses TRBV7-2 and TRBJ2-3; TRBD2 matches at 11 bases. The clonotype comes from an adult who was a healthcare worker with PCR-confirmed SARS-CoV-2 infection or an uninfected control (not recorded which). The sequencing sample was made of whole blood. The CDR3 bases are TGTGCCAGCAGCTTTCCCGAGTCTAGCGGGGGGCGGAAAGATACGCAGTATTTT. Amino acid sequence: CASSFPESSGGRKDTQYF.